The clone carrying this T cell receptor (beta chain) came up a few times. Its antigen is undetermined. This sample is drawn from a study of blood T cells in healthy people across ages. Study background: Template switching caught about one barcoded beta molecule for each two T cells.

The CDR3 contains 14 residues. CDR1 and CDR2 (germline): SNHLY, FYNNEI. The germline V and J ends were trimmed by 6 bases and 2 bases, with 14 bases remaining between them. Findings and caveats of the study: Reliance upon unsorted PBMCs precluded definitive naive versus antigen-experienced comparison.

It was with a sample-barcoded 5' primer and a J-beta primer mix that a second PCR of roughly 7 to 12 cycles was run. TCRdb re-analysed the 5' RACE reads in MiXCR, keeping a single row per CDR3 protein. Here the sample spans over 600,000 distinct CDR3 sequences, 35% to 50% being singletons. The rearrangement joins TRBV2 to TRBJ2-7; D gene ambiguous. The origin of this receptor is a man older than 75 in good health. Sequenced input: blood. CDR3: CASSTKRATYEQYF. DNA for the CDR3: TGTGCCAGCAGCACCAAACGGGCGACCTACGAGCAGTACTTC.